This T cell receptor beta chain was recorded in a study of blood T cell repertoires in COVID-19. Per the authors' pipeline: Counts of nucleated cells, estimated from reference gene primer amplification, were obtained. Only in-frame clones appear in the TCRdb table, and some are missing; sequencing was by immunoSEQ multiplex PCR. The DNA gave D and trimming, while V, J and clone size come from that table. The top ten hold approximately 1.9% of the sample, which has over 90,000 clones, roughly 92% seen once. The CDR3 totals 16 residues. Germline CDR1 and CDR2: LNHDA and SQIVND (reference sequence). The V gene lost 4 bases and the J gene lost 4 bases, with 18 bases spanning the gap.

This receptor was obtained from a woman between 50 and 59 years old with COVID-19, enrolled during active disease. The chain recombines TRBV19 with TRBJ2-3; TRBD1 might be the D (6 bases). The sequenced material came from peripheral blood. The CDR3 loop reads CASSTPGTTKADTQYF. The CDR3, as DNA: TGTGCCAGTAGTACCCCCGGGACAACGAAGGCAGATACGCAGTATTTT.